This entry lists 9 T cell receptor beta chains sequenced from one sample in a study of blood T cell repertoires in COVID-19. Libraries were prepared by immunoSEQ multiplex PCR; TCRdb keeps only in-frame clonotypes and omits some of them. The sample lists around 310,000 clones; around 87% were seen once. Material for sequencing was peripheral blood. Every receptor here comes from a woman in her 40s with COVID-19, enrolled during active disease.

CDR3 protein: CASSQGLAGGRQTQYF. As DNA, the CDR3 is TGCGCCAGCAGCCAGGGACTAGCGGGAGGGAGGCAGACCCAGTACTTC. The chain employs TRBV4-1 and TRBJ2-5, with 16 bases lining up with TRBD2. Germline CDR1 reads MGHRA; CDR2 reads YSYEKL. This CDR3 is built from 16 residues. Losses at the gene ends were 3 bases for V and 6 bases for J; bases not matched to a gene: 4.

The chain uses TRBV28 and TRBJ1-2; the D is unclear. Per the germline V gene, CDR1 is MDHEN and CDR2 is SYDVKM. Trimming pared 6 bases from V and 4 bases from J, leaving 18 bases between. CDR3 length equals 15 residues. The CDR3, as DNA: TGTGCCAGCAGGTTCCAACCGGGTATGAGCTATGGCTACACCTTC. Residues: CASRFQPGMSYGYTF.

V usage is TRBV6-2 or TRBV6-3 and J usage is TRBJ2-7; D remains ambiguous. V lost 1 base to trimming and J lost 4 bases, with 11 bases between them. The germline V gene has CDR1 MNHEY and CDR2 SVGEGT. The CDR3 loop spans 14 amino acids. The CDR3 DNA follows: TGTGCCAGCAGTTACTTCCATGGGCCGTACGAGCAGTACTTC. As protein: CASSYFHGPYEQYF.

This clone was seen only a few times. The rearrangement links TRBV6-5 to TRBJ1-6, with 9 bases aligning to TRBD1. The CDR3 length is 15 residues. Germline V gene data show CDR1 as MNHEY and CDR2 as SVGAGI. After removal of 0 bases from V and 10 bases from J, the junction contained 4 bases not matched to a gene. CDR3 loop: CASSYSGTGNSPLHF. The CDR3 nucleotides read TGTGCCAGCAGTTACTCCGGGACAGGGAACTCACCCCTCCACTTT.

The chain employs TRBV4-3 and TRBJ2-6; possible D gene TRBD2, 5 bases. Germline CDR1 and CDR2: LGHNA and YSLEER. The CDR3 length is 18 residues. The germline V and J ends were trimmed by 0 bases and 0 bases, with 12 bases remaining between them. In nucleotides, the CDR3 is TGCGCCAGCAGCCAAGATTCGAGCGGTAGCTCTGGGGCCAACGTCCTGACTTTC. This gives the protein CASSQDSSGSSGANVLTF.

This chain links TRBV7-2 with TRBJ1-1; D unclear. V was clipped by 5 bases and J by 1 base, with 11 bases between them. This CDR3 has 14 residues. CDR1 is SGHTA and CDR2 is FQGNSA in the germline V gene. The CDR3 nucleotides are TGTGCCAGCAGCCCGAGGACTCAGAACACTGAAGCTTTCTTT. Residues: CASSPRTQNTEAFF.

The rearrangement joins TRBV7-2 to TRBJ1-1; 7 nucleotides match TRBD1. CDR3 length equals 17 residues. Germline values: CDR1 SGHTA, CDR2 FQGNSA. V shed 5 bases, J shed 0 bases, and the junction held 12 bases outside the gene matches. The CDR3 bases are TGTGCCAGCAGCACGATAAACAGGGGCATACTGAACACTGAAGCTTTCTTT. This codes for CASSTINRGILNTEAFF.

The rearrangement uses TRBV6-4 and TRBJ1-1; D call uncertain. This CDR3 region has 13 residues. Germline lookup yields CDR1 MRHNA and CDR2 SNTAGT. Trimming pared 5 bases from V and 1 base from J, leaving 8 bases between. Written as DNA, the CDR3 is TGTGCCAGCAGTAGCACAGAGAACACTGAAGCTTTCTTT. Translating it yields CASSSTENTEAFF.

The chain recombines TRBV5-1 with TRBJ2-5; TRBD2 matches 8 bases. With 0 bases clipped from V and 3 bases from J, the junction kept 7 bases outside the gene matches. Germline CDR1 SGHRS, CDR2 YFSETQ. CDR3 length: 16 residues. CDR3: CASSLVLAGGKETQYF. The CDR3 DNA reads TGCGCCAGCAGCTTGGTGCTAGCGGGCGGAAAAGAGACCCAGTACTTC.